A single sample is the source of the 19 T cell receptor beta chains below, sequenced in a study of T cells in Graves' hyperthyroidism and ophthalmopathy. RNA transcripts yielded amplified TCR beta CDR3 regions. First-round RT-PCR of the TCR CDR3 relied on the HTBI primer set. TCRdb analysed the multiplex PCR reads with MiXCR anew, one entry per CDR3 protein. Of about 640,000 distinct CDR3 sequences in the sample, around 15% were seen once. The sample consisted of blood. These receptors all stem from a woman aged 50 to 60 with Graves' ophthalmopathy.

This clonotype was found many times. The chain links TRBV2 to TRBJ2-1, with TRBD2 identical over 9 bases. The V and J ends lost 6 bases and 6 bases, in that order; junction bases with no gene match: 12. Germline assignment: CDR1 SNHLY and CDR2 FYNNEI. The CDR3 is made up of 16 amino acids. The CDR3 is CASSPVGSGSPNEQFF. In DNA, the CDR3 is TGTGCCAGCAGCCCGGTAGGTAGCGGGAGTCCCAATGAGCAGTTCTTC.

Many counts were recorded for this clonotype. The chain couples TRBV20-1 to TRBJ2-3; TRBD2 matches at 9 bases. The CDR3 spans 14 residues. Trimming removed 5 bases from V and 5 bases from J; junction bases left unmatched: 8. Germline CDR1 reads DFQATT; CDR2 reads SNEGSKA (reference sequence). The CDR3 region is CSAYSGSRLDTQYF. The CDR3 DNA follows: TGCAGTGCTTATAGCGGGAGCCGGCTAGATACGCAGTATTTT.

This clonotype was found a few times. A much larger clone is a single base away; this may be a read error. The chain couples TRBV5-1 to TRBJ2-2; D may be TRBD2 (6 bases). Germline values: CDR1 SGHRS, CDR2 YFSETQ. Trimming stripped 5 bases from V and 3 bases from J, with 11 bases between. The CDR3 loop spans 14 amino acids. Here the CDR3 reads CASRPSADTGELFF. CDR3 sequence (DNA): TGCGCCAGCAGGCCTAGCGCGGACACCGGGGAGCTGTTTTTT.

This clonotype was seen a few times. The chain joins TRBV20-1 to TRBJ2-2, with 9 bases lining up with TRBD1. CDR1 is DFQATT, CDR2 SNEGSKA, per germline (reference sequence). The CDR3 sequence is 16 residues long. J lost 1 base, V lost 6 bases, and 9 bases had no gene match. Here the CDR3 reads CSAGPGTGMNTGELFF. The CDR3 coding sequence is TGCAGTGCCGGTCCCGGGACAGGGATGAACACCGGGGAGCTGTTTTTT.

This clonotype was observed a handful of times. The rearrangement uses TRBV5-1 and TRBJ2-2; D is unresolved. Germline-derived CDR1 and CDR2 are SGHRS and YFSETQ. V was cut by 1 base and J by 7 bases, with 14 bases left in between. The CDR3 spans 15 residues. The CDR3 DNA reads as TGCGCCAGCAGCTTGAGCCAGGCCCCTGTCGGGGAGCTGTTTTTT. This sequence encodes CASSLSQAPVGELFF.

At least ten counts were recorded for this clonotype. This chain links TRBV18 with TRBJ2-1; possible D gene TRBD2, 7 bases. The CDR3 has 17 residues. CDR1 KGHSH and CDR2 LQKENI come from the germline V gene. The V end lost 1 base, the J end lost 3 bases, and 16 bases lay between the germline ends. For the CDR3, the DNA is TGTGCCAGCTCACCACGCGGGGCGGGGGCAGGCTACAATGAGCAGTTCTTC. This codes for CASSPRGAGAGYNEQFF.

This sequence joins TRBV3-1 and TRBJ2-1; the match to TRBD2 covers 12 bases. Per germline, CDR1 LGHDT and CDR2 YNNKEL (reference sequence). Trimming at V came to 2 bases and at J to 0 bases, leaving 14 bases not matched to a gene. This CDR3 spans 21 amino acids. The CDR3 sequence: CASSQKGGASGRAISYNEQFF. The CDR3 DNA follows: TGTGCCAGCAGCCAAAAGGGGGGGGCTAGCGGGAGGGCCATCTCCTACAATGAGCAGTTCTTC.

This clonotype was counted at least ten times. This sequence joins TRBV7-7 and TRBJ2-1; the match to TRBD2 covers 7 bases. Germline V lookup: CDR1 SSHAT, CDR2 FNYEAQ (reference sequence). V was pared by 1 base and J by 3 bases, with 0 bases of the junction left unmatched. The CDR3 is 14 residues long. The CDR3 is CASSLGGGYNEQFF. In DNA, the CDR3 is TGTGCCAGCAGCTTAGGCGGGGGCTACAATGAGCAGTTCTTC. The variable domain in full, completed from reference TRBV7-7 and TRBJ2-1, reads GAGVSQSPRYKVTKRGQDVTLRCDPISSHATLYWYQQALGQGPEFLTYFNYEAQPDKSGLPSDRFSAERPEGSISTLTIQRTEQRDSAMYRCASSLGGGYNEQFFGPGTRLTVL.

This clonotype was observed at least ten times. This chain uses TRBV6-2 or TRBV6-3 with TRBJ2-7; 9 bases line up with TRBD1. The CDR3 spans 15 residues. The V segment lost 0 bases and the J segment 3 bases; nucleotides outside the gene matches: 3. From germline, CDR1 is MNHEY and CDR2 SVGEGT. As DNA, the CDR3 is TGTGCCAGCAGTTACTCAAAGGACAGGGGCTACGAGCAGTACTTC. Residues: CASSYSKDRGYEQYF.

At least ten counts were recorded for this clonotype. This CDR3 reads CASSFRRSPGTDTQYF. As DNA, the CDR3 is TGTGCCAGCAGTTTCCGGAGATCTCCGGGCACAGATACGCAGTATTTT. This chain joins TRBV12-3 or TRBV12-4 and TRBJ2-3, with D unresolved. Trimming pared 3 bases from V and 1 base from J, leaving 14 bases between. The CDR3 runs 16 residues.

This clonotype appeared many times. The rearrangement uses TRBV7-3 and TRBJ2-3; TRBD2 matches at 9 bases. V lost 3 bases to trimming and J lost 6 bases; unmatched junction nucleotides: 1. The germline CDR1 and CDR2 sequences are SGHTA and FQGTGA. CDR3 length: 13 amino acids. CDR3 in DNA: TGTGCCAGCAGCTTTGGACTAGCGGATACGCAGTATTTT. Translating it yields CASSFGLADTQYF.

This clonotype has ten or more counts. This chain joins TRBV12-3 or TRBV12-4 and TRBJ2-2; 7 bases align to TRBD2. V lost 6 bases, J lost 4 bases, and 14 bases stayed unmatched. The CDR3 has 17 amino acids. The CDR3 nucleotides are TGTGCCAGCAGCCCGGCCCTGGCGGGAGTTCGCACCGGGGAGCTGTTTTTT. Protein product: CASSPALAGVRTGELFF.

This clonotype was seen only a few times. The chain couples TRBV7-9 to TRBJ2-2; 10 positions match TRBD1. The CDR3 length is 16 residues. Per the germline V gene, CDR1 is SEHNR and CDR2 is FQNEAQ (reference sequence). Losses at the gene ends were 5 bases for V and 3 bases for J; bases not matched to a gene: 6. The CDR3 region is CASSPPGQGDTGELFF. The CDR3 nucleotides are TGTGCCAGCAGCCCTCCCGGACAGGGGGACACCGGGGAGCTGTTTTTT.

This clonotype was seen ten or more times. One junction end does not reproduce the germline sequence, and a read error may be involved. V is TRBV28 and J is TRBJ2-7; tentatively, D is TRBD1 (5 bases). This CDR3 has 18 amino acids. The germline CDR1 and CDR2 sequences are MDHEN and SYDVKM. The CDR3 DNA reads TGTGCCAACAGTTTATTGACAGATGGTAAGGGGAATTCCTACGAGCAGTACTTC. Protein product: CANSLLTDGKGNSYEQYF.

This chain joins TRBV5-1 and TRBJ1-1; D is unclear. The CDR3 spans 14 residues. CDR1 is SGHRS, CDR2 YFSETQ, per germline. V was cut by 4 bases and J by 0 bases, with 10 bases left in between. CDR3: CASSLRHMNTEAFF. CDR3 DNA sequence: TGCGCCAGCAGCCTTCGTCACATGAACACTGAAGCTTTCTTT.

The chain links TRBV20-1 to TRBJ2-1; 13 bases match TRBD2. CDR3 size: 17 residues. The trim removed 1 base at V and 2 bases at J, leaving 5 bases unmatched. Germline V lookup: CDR1 DFQATT, CDR2 SNEGSKA (reference sequence). Written as DNA, the CDR3 is TGCAGTGCTAGAGGCGCCGGACTAGCGGGAGCCTACAATGAGCAGTTCTTC. It specifies CSARGAGLAGAYNEQFF.

This clonotype has a count of ten or more. The gene calls are TRBV7-2 and TRBJ2-2, with no clear D. V was cut by 3 bases and J by 0 bases, with 8 bases left in between. Germline assignment: CDR1 SGHTA and CDR2 FQGNSA. This CDR3 comprises 15 residues. The CDR3 reads CASSFIHANTGELFF. The DNA of the CDR3 is TGTGCCAGCAGCTTTATCCACGCGAACACCGGGGAGCTGTTTTTT.

This clonotype has ten or more counts. V is TRBV20-1 and J is TRBJ2-1, with 8 nucleotides matching TRBD2. The CDR3 extends over 15 amino acids. Germline V gene lookup returns CDR1 DFQATT and CDR2 SNEGSKA (reference sequence). Trimming at V came to 5 bases and at J to 7 bases, leaving 13 bases not matched to a gene. The CDR3 protein is CSAFKTSGGRNEQFF. The CDR3 DNA follows: TGCAGTGCTTTCAAAACTAGCGGAGGAAGAAATGAGCAGTTCTTC.

Only a few counts were recorded for this clonotype. J is TRBJ2-3 and V is TRBV29-1; 7 bases map to TRBD1. CDR3 length: 13 residues. V lost 4 bases to trimming and J lost 3 bases; unmatched junction nucleotides: 4. Germline CDR1 reads SQVTM; CDR2 reads ANQGSEA. The CDR3 DNA is TGCAGCGTTGTTAAGACAGGGACAGATACGCAGTATTTT. Translating gives CSVVKTGTDTQYF.